This entry lists 28 T cell receptor beta chains sequenced from one sample in a study of neoadjuvant anti-PD-1 for oral cavity cancer. Time point noted: after neoadjuvant nivolumab, at surgical resection. Some clones are missing from TCRdb's copy, which holds only in-frame ones; the method was immunoSEQ multiplex PCR. In the table there are roughly 46,000 clones, approximately 80% of which are singletons. The sample in question was PBMCs, obtained after nivolumab (anti-PD-1) treatment. The source is a person aged 40 to 85 with oral cavity squamous cell carcinoma.

This sequence joins TRBV4-1 and TRBJ1-4, with D unresolved. Germline loops: CDR1 MGHRA, CDR2 YSYEKL. The CDR3 is 13 residues long. Trimming removed 4 bases at V and 3 bases at J, with 6 bases between. The CDR3 DNA reads TGCGCCAGCAGCCCTCAGGCTAATGAAAAACTGTTTTTT. This sequence encodes CASSPQANEKLFF.

The chain links TRBV2 to TRBJ1-5, with D tentatively TRBD1 (6 bases). CDR1 is SNHLY, CDR2 FYNNEI, per germline. V lost 6 bases and J lost 7, with 19 bases in between. This CDR3 has 15 residues. CDR3 DNA: TGTGCCAGCAGGGTAAAGGGGGGTAGTATCCAGCCCCAGCATTTT. Translating it yields CASRVKGGSIQPQHF.

The V call is TRBV7-2, the J call TRBJ2-4, with D maybe TRBD2 (7 bases). The germline V gene encodes CDR1 SGHTA and CDR2 FQGNSA. This CDR3 is built from 12 residues. Trimming removed 4 bases from V and 12 bases from J, with 13 bases in between. CDR3 DNA sequence: TGTGCCAGCAGCTCAGAACGGGGGGCTCAGTACTTC. The encoded protein is CASSSERGAQYF.

This rearrangement joins TRBV19 to TRBJ2-2; D unclear. Germline loops: CDR1 LNHDA, CDR2 SQIVND (reference sequence). The CDR3 spans 15 residues. The V gene lost 3 bases and the J gene lost 3 bases, with 11 bases spanning the gap. The CDR3 nucleotides are TGTGCCAGTAGTATTGGAGACATTCACACCGGGGAGCTGTTTTTT. Protein product: CASSIGDIHTGELFF.

This clone was seen only a few times. J is TRBJ1-1 and V is TRBV9; 11 bases fit TRBD1. V dropped 4 bases and J dropped 5; count of bases not matched to a gene: 4. The CDR3 is 14 residues long. In germline, CDR1 is SGDLS, CDR2 YYNGEE. CDR3 sequence: CASSFGTGGTEAFF. CDR3 DNA: TGTGCCAGCAGCTTCGGGACAGGGGGGACTGAAGCTTTCTTT. The complete variable domain, with remaining parts taken from reference TRBV9 and TRBJ1-1, reads DSGVTQTPKHLITATGQRVTLRCSPRSGDLSVYWYQQSLDQGLQFLIQYYNGEERAKGNILERFSAQQFPDLHSELNLSSLELGDSALYFCASSFGTGGTEAFFGQGTRLTVV.

This chain joins TRBV5-1 and TRBJ1-2; D call uncertain. CDR3 size: 14 residues. CDR1 is SGHRS and CDR2 is YFSETQ in the germline V gene. Trimming pared 4 bases from V and 3 bases from J, leaving 13 bases between. CDR3 nucleotide sequence: TGCGCCAGCAGCATTAAAGACGGGTACTATGGCTACACCTTC. It specifies CASSIKDGYYGYTF.

Here the CDR3 reads CASNLDRGTEAFF. The DNA for the CDR3 is TGTGCCAGCAACCTTGACAGGGGGACTGAAGCTTTCTTT. V and J are TRBV2 and TRBJ1-1, with 9 bases that match TRBD1. CDR1 is SNHLY, CDR2 FYNNEI, per germline. This CDR3 spans 13 amino acids. V shed 7 bases, J shed 5 bases, and the junction held 5 bases outside the gene matches.

This chain connects TRBV5-1 to TRBJ2-1; 11 nucleotides align to TRBD1. Trimming took 4 bases from V and 5 from J; bases not matched to a gene: 5. The CDR3 spans 15 residues. Germline assignment: CDR1 SGHRS and CDR2 YFSETQ. The CDR3 loop is CASSPPGQGDNEQFF. CDR3 nucleotides: TGCGCCAGCAGCCCACCGGGACAGGGGGACAATGAGCAGTTCTTC.

This sequence joins TRBV7-2 and TRBJ1-5; D possibly corresponds to TRBD1 (5 bases). CDR1 is SGHTA, CDR2 FQGNSA, per germline. The CDR3 has 14 residues. Trimming left V 9 bases short and J 0 bases short, with 12 bases between. The DNA of the CDR3 is TGTGCCAGTTGCAGGGACCATAGCAATCAGCCCCAGCATTTT. This gives the protein CASCRDHSNQPQHF.

The V gene is TRBV6-5, the J gene TRBJ2-6, with a weak D call TRBD2 (6 bases). The germline CDR1 and CDR2 sequences are MNHEY and SVGAGI. The CDR3 has 15 amino acids. Between the trimmed V and J ends, which lost 4 bases and 0 bases, there was a span of 7 bases. The CDR3 loop is CASSSGGSGANVLTF. The CDR3 DNA follows: TGTGCCAGCAGTTCCGGGGGCTCTGGGGCCAACGTCCTGACTTTC.

The J gene is TRBJ1-2, the V gene TRBV10-3; 8 bases match TRBD1. CDR1 ENHRY and CDR2 SYGVKD come from the germline V gene. V shed 11 bases and J 7 bases; nucleotides not matched to a gene: 21. This CDR3 is built from 16 residues. The CDR3 DNA is TGTGCCTCCGGGGGGGAAGACAGGGGCTTGGGCGGTGGCTACACCTTC. Translated, it gives CASGGEDRGLGGGYTF.

This chain's CDR3 is CASSQSGEAYEQYF. The CDR3 bases are TGTGCCAGCAGCCAATCAGGGGAGGCCTACGAGCAGTACTTC. V is TRBV7-9 and J is TRBJ2-7, with D tentatively TRBD1 or TRBD2 (6 bases each). V was shortened by 5 bases and J by 2 bases, with 13 bases between the two germline ends. CDR3 length: 14 residues. Germline CDR1 reads SEHNR; CDR2 reads FQNEAQ (reference sequence).

The rearrangement links TRBV6-1 to TRBJ1-6, with TRBD1 matching 9 bases. V trimming: 4 bases; J trimming: 2 bases; junction bases outside the gene matches: 6. Germline V CDR1 and CDR2: MNHNS, SASEGT. The CDR3 runs to 17 residues. The DNA for the CDR3 is TGTGCCAGCAGTGGCGACAGGGGGATCACCTATAATTCACCCCTCCACTTT. Its protein product is CASSGDRGITYNSPLHF.

J is TRBJ2-2 and V is TRBV11-2; D gene ambiguous. Per the germline V gene, CDR1 is SGHAT and CDR2 is FQNNGV. Between the trimmed V and J ends, which lost 2 bases and 2 bases, there was a span of 12 bases. CDR3 size: 16 residues. DNA of the CDR3: TGTGCCAGCAGCTTAAAGGCAAGGATTAACACCGGGGAGCTGTTTTTT. Residues: CASSLKARINTGELFF.

This chain links TRBV5-1 with TRBJ1-5; the D gene is possibly TRBD1 (5 bases). V was shortened by 0 bases and J by 1 base, with 8 bases between the two germline ends. This CDR3 has 15 amino acids. The germline V gene has CDR1 SGHRS and CDR2 YFSETQ. The CDR3 nucleotides read TGCGCCAGCAGCTTGGGGGGGTTCAGCAATCAGCCCCAGCATTTT. It is translated as CASSLGGFSNQPQHF.

The chain carries TRBV4-2 and TRBJ1-2, with D uncertain. The germline V and J ends were trimmed by 0 bases and 8 bases, with 10 bases remaining between them. CDR1 and CDR2 from the germline V gene are LGHNA and YNFKEQ. This CDR3 region has 13 residues. CDR3 loop: CASSQEKEQGYTF. CDR3 nucleotide sequence: TGTGCCAGCAGCCAAGAAAAGGAGCAGGGCTACACCTTC.

The chain couples TRBV7-8 to TRBJ2-3, with 7 bases lining up with TRBD2. The CDR3 runs to 16 residues. Losses at the gene ends were 3 bases for V and 2 bases for J; bases not matched to a gene: 8. Germline V lookup: CDR1 SGHVS, CDR2 FQNEAQ. The CDR3 DNA is TGTGCCAGCAGCTTTCGGGCGGGGGAGTCCACAGATACGCAGTATTTT. It yields the protein CASSFRAGESTDTQYF.

The J gene is TRBJ2-1, the V gene TRBV29-1; D may be TRBD1 or TRBD2 (7 bases each). CDR3 length: 14 amino acids. The ends were cut back, 7 bases at V and 7 bases at J, with 20 bases in the middle. Germline CDR1 is SQVTM and CDR2 is ANQGSEA. Here the CDR3 DNA reads TGCAGCGGTGTACCGTGGCAGGGGGGGAATGAGCAGTTCTTC. The encoded protein is CSGVPWQGGNEQFF.

The V gene is TRBV5-4, the J gene TRBJ2-2, with no clear D. The CDR3 is 14 amino acids. CDR1 is SGHNT and CDR2 is YYREEE in the germline V gene (reference sequence). The V end was cut by 2 bases, the J end by 4 bases, with 9 bases between. CDR3 amino acids: CASSFGLGTGELFF. In nucleotides, the CDR3 is TGTGCCAGCAGCTTTGGGTTGGGCACCGGGGAGCTGTTTTTT. Full variable domain (rest looked up from reference TRBV5-4 and TRBJ2-2): ETGVTQSPTHLIKTRGQQVTLRCSSQSGHNTVSWYQQALGQGPQFIFQYYREEENGRGNFPPRFSGLQFPNYSSELNVNALELDDSALYLCASSFGLGTGELFFGEGSRLTVL.

The chain carries TRBV5-1 and TRBJ2-1; D may correspond to TRBD1 or TRBD2 (5 bases each). This CDR3 spans 15 amino acids. V lost 8 bases to trimming and J lost 2 bases, with 17 bases between them. Germline V gene sequence: CDR1 SGHRS, CDR2 YFSETQ. CDR3 amino acids: CASGGGTKPYNEQFF. The CDR3 DNA reads TGCGCCAGTGGGGGTGGGACCAAGCCCTACAATGAGCAGTTCTTC.

V is TRBV7-9 and J is TRBJ1-2; a weak D match, TRBD1 (5 bases). The CDR3 spans 14 residues. V lost 1 base to trimming and J lost 7 bases, with 13 bases between them. Germline loops: CDR1 SEHNR, CDR2 FQNEAQ (reference sequence). CDR3 bases: TGTGCCAGCAGCTTAGGTGGTCCCGGGACTGGCTACACCTTC. Its protein is CASSLGGPGTGYTF. Based on the CDR3 plus reference TRBV7-9 and TRBJ1-2, the full variable domain is DTGVSQNPRHKITKRGQNVTFRCDPISEHNRLYWYRQTLGQGPEFLTYFQNEAQLEKSRLLSDRFSAERPKGSFSTLEIQRTEQGDSAMYLCASSLGGPGTGYTFGSGTRLTVV.

This chain uses TRBV12-5 with TRBJ1-2, with 8 bases aligning to TRBD1. This CDR3 contains 16 residues. Germline CDR1 LGHNT, CDR2 FRNRAP. The V and J ends lost 7 bases and 0 bases, in that order; junction bases with no gene match: 10. The CDR3 reads CASAQGTGIANYGYTF. The CDR3 DNA reads as TGTGCTAGTGCCCAGGGGACAGGCATAGCTAACTATGGCTACACCTTC.

This clone was recorded a few times. This rearrangement joins TRBV29-1 to TRBJ1-2; a possible D gene is TRBD1 (6 bases). Germline lookup yields CDR1 SQVTM and CDR2 ANQGSEA. The CDR3 sequence is 14 residues long. V lost 2 bases to trimming and J lost 4 bases, with 14 bases between them. The CDR3 nucleotides read TGCAGCGTTGAACACAGGGACACCGGCTATGGCTACACCTTC. Protein: CSVEHRDTGYGYTF.

This chain uses TRBV6-1 with TRBJ1-1, with D possibly TRBD1 on 6 matching bases. CDR3 length: 14 residues. Germline V gene lookup returns CDR1 MNHNS and CDR2 SASEGT. The ends were cut back, 6 bases at V and 5 bases at J, with 16 bases in the middle. For the CDR3, the DNA is TGTGCCAGCAGCACAGGTGGGGGGCAAACTGAAGCTTTCTTT. Protein: CASSTGGGQTEAFF.

This clone was counted only a few times. The CDR3: CASSLMPSGRGGETQYF. The DNA for the CDR3 is TGTGCCAGCAGTTTAATGCCTAGCGGGAGGGGAGGGGAGACCCAGTACTTC. The chain links TRBV28 to TRBJ2-5, with 12 bases identical to TRBD2. The germline gives CDR1 MDHEN, CDR2 SYDVKM. V shed 2 bases, J shed 5 bases, and the junction held 9 bases outside the gene matches. This CDR3 is built from 17 residues.

This clone showed up just a few times. The genes are TRBV6-1 and TRBJ1-2, with D unresolved. The CDR3 spans 12 residues. Germline lookup yields CDR1 MNHNS and CDR2 SASEGT. V lost 5 bases to trimming and J lost 3 bases, with 7 bases between them. This CDR3 reads CASSRSDYGYTF. The CDR3 coding sequence is TGTGCCAGCAGTCGATCAGACTATGGCTACACCTTC.

The chain couples TRBV5-1 to TRBJ2-1, with a weak D call TRBD2 (5 bases). V gave up 0 bases and J gave up 0 bases, with 10 bases separating them. From germline, CDR1 is SGHRS and CDR2 YFSETQ. The CDR3 covers 16 residues. CDR3 in DNA: TGCGCCAGCAGCTTGGAGGTAGGGAGCTCCTACAATGAGCAGTTCTTC. This codes for CASSLEVGSSYNEQFF.

The chain joins TRBV9 to TRBJ1-6; 7 nucleotides agree with TRBD1. In germline, CDR1 is SGDLS, CDR2 YYNGEE. After removal of 6 bases from V and 7 bases from J, the junction contained 4 bases not matched to a gene. The CDR3 totals 13 residues. The chain's CDR3 is CASTQGGNSPLHF. The CDR3, as DNA: TGTGCCAGCACCCAGGGGGGGAATTCACCCCTCCACTTT.